A single sample is the source of the 27 T cell receptor beta chains below, sequenced in a study of Graves' ophthalmopathy and Graves' hyperthyroidism. Amplifying from RNA transcripts, the study obtained TCR beta CDR3 regions. Amplification began with first-round RT-PCR using HTBI primers, then second-round multiplex PCR was performed. TCRdb ran MiXCR on the multiplex PCR reads and lists one entry per CDR3 protein. The sample contains about 620,000 distinct CDR3 sequences, about a fifth of which appear only once. Sequenced sample: peripheral blood. All receptors come from a woman younger than 35 with stable Graves' hyperthyroidism. Some clones in this sample may be carry-over from other donors' samples.

Notes on this clonotype: This may stem from a read error, because a much larger clone lies one nucleotide away. The chain employs TRBV15 and TRBJ1-1; D may be TRBD1 (5 bases). This CDR3 spans 21 amino acids. Germline lookup yields CDR1 LNHNV and CDR2 YYDKDF (reference sequence). The chain's CDR3 is CATSRGGRLTGGGGFNTEALF. The CDR3 nucleotides are TGTGCCACCAGCAGAGGTGGGAGGTTAACAGGCGGTGGAGGTTTCAACACTGAAGCTTTATTT. Looking up the rest from reference TRBV15 and TRBJ1-1 gives the full variable domain: DAMVIQNPRYQVTQFGKPVTLSCSQTLNHNVMYWYQQKSSQAPKLLFHYYDKDFNNEADTPDNFQSRRPNTSFCFLDIRSPGLGDTAMYLCATSRGGRLTGGGGFNTEALFGQGTRLTVV.

The rearrangement joins TRBV6-2 or TRBV6-3 to TRBJ2-2, with 7 bases lining up with TRBD2. The trim removed 4 bases at V and 0 bases at J, leaving 8 bases unmatched. Germline-derived CDR1 and CDR2 are MNHEY and SVGEGT. The CDR3 is 17 amino acids. The CDR3 sequence is CASSFQAGTANTGELFF. Here the CDR3 DNA reads TGTGCCAGCAGTTTCCAAGCGGGAACCGCGAACACCGGGGAGCTGTTTTTT.

In this sample, this clonotype turned up many times. The chain is built from TRBV5-1 and TRBJ1-2; D possibly corresponds to TRBD1 (5 bases). This CDR3 is built from 13 residues. Germline CDR1 and CDR2: SGHRS and YFSETQ. Deletions cut 1 base from V and 3 bases from J, with 7 bases between. For the CDR3, the DNA is TGCGCCAGCAGCTTGCGCAGGGACTATGGCTACACCTTC. Amino acid sequence: CASSLRRDYGYTF.

This clonotype appeared a few times. The chain is built from TRBV19 and TRBJ1-1; D is undetermined. The CDR3 sequence is 14 residues long. V was cut by 7 bases and J by 1 base, with 13 bases left in between. Germline loops: CDR1 LNHDA, CDR2 SQIVND (reference sequence). CDR3 in DNA: TGTGCCAGTATCCCCTCCGGAAGGAACACTGAAGCTTTCTTT. Amino acids: CASIPSGRNTEAFF.

This clonotype was found many times. The rearrangement joins TRBV13 to TRBJ2-5; D call uncertain. The V end was cut by 0 bases, the J end by 2 bases, with 10 bases between. This CDR3 has 15 residues. Germline V gives CDR1 PRHDT, CDR2 FYEKMQ (reference sequence). As DNA, the CDR3 is TGTGCCAGCAGCTTAGGCCGCCAGATACAAGAGACCCAGTACTTC. Translation gives CASSLGRQIQETQYF.

This clonotype was recorded at least ten times. V is TRBV12-5 and J is TRBJ2-7, with 8 bases identical to TRBD1. The V gene end was trimmed by 3 bases and the J gene end by 1 base; junction bases not matched to a gene: 8. The CDR3 covers 16 residues. Per germline, CDR1 LGHNT and CDR2 FRNRAP. In DNA form, the CDR3 reads TGTGCTAGTGGTTTCCAGCTGGGACAGGCTTCCTACGAGCAGTACTTC. Translating gives CASGFQLGQASYEQYF.

This chain uses TRBV24-1 with TRBJ1-2; maybe TRBD1 (5 bases). V lost 5 bases and J lost 8, with 14 bases in between. CDR3 length equals 13 residues. The germline V gene has CDR1 KGHDR and CDR2 SFDVKD. CDR3 region: CATSVGQGTGYTF. In nucleotides, the CDR3 is TGTGCCACCAGTGTTGGGCAGGGCACCGGCTACACCTTC.

In the case of this clonotype: A clone one base away is much larger, so this may be a read error. The chain carries TRBV30 and TRBJ2-2, with D perhaps given as TRBD1 or TRBD2 (5 bases each). Germline V gene data show CDR1 as GTSNPN and CDR2 as SVGIG (reference sequence). V shed 7 bases and J shed 0 bases, with 15 bases lying between them. This CDR3 is 15 amino acids long. This CDR3 is CALGVEDTNTGELFF. DNA for the CDR3: TGTGCCTTGGGGGTGGAGGACACGAACACCGGGGAGCTGTTTTTT.

Only a few counts were recorded for this clonotype. V usage is TRBV20-1 and J usage is TRBJ1-1; TRBD1 might be the D (6 bases). The germline V gene encodes CDR1 DFQATT and CDR2 SNEGSKA (reference sequence). The CDR3 consists of 14 residues. Trimming stripped 6 bases from V and 2 bases from J, with 16 bases between. CDR3 coding DNA: TGCAGTGCGAGTATAAGGACAGTTAACACTGAAGCTTTCTTT. Translated: CSASIRTVNTEAFF.

In its sample, this clonotype was seen a few times. J is TRBJ2-5 and V is TRBV11-2; 8 bases line up with TRBD2. Looked up from germline, CDR1 is SGHAT and CDR2 is FQNNGV. The CDR3 covers 16 residues. J lost 1 base, V lost 5 bases, and 9 bases had no gene match. The CDR3 bases are TGTGCCAGCAGCCGCGGGGTAGCGGGGCCCCAAGAGACCCAGTACTTC. This gives the protein CASSRGVAGPQETQYF.

The V call is TRBV6-2 or TRBV6-3, the J call TRBJ1-5; tentative D call: TRBD1 (6 bases). The V gene's germline CDR1 is MNHEY and CDR2 SVGEGT. The V and J ends lost 4 bases and 0 bases respectively, with 10 bases between them. The CDR3 is 15 amino acids. As DNA, the CDR3 is TGTGCCAGCAGTTTCCGACAGGCTAGCAATCAGCCCCAGCATTTT. Encoded protein: CASSFRQASNQPQHF.

Only a few counts were recorded for this clonotype. The chain carries TRBV27 and TRBJ2-7; D gene unclear. Trimming left V 2 bases short and J 0 bases short, with 8 bases between. Germline lookup yields CDR1 MNHEY and CDR2 SMNVEV (reference sequence). The CDR3 consists of 14 residues. CDR3 nucleotide sequence: TGTGCCAGCAGTTTAGACCGCCGCTCCTACGAGCAGTACTTC. As protein: CASSLDRRSYEQYF.

This clonotype was counted at least ten times. V and J are TRBV2 and TRBJ2-7; D may be TRBD1 (5 bases). This CDR3 has 18 residues. The V gene lost 6 bases and the J gene lost 2 bases, with 26 bases spanning the gap. CDR1 and CDR2 from the germline V gene are SNHLY and FYNNEI. CDR3 loop: CASRDNWSQEPLAYEQYF. The DNA of the CDR3 is TGTGCCAGCAGAGACAATTGGTCACAGGAACCCTTAGCCTACGAGCAGTACTTC.

V is TRBV7-6 and J is TRBJ2-5, with D tentatively TRBD1 or TRBD2 (5 bases each). With 3 bases removed from V and 5 bases from J, the gap between germline ends came to 13 bases. This CDR3 contains 14 residues. The V gene's germline CDR1 is SGHVS and CDR2 FNYEAQ. The DNA for the CDR3 is TGTGCCAGCAGCTTCGGGGCGCCCCCTGAGACCCAGTACTTC. This encodes CASSFGAPPETQYF.

This clonotype was observed many times. This chain's CDR3 is CSARDGRTVGELFF. CDR3 in DNA: TGCAGTGCTAGAGATGGTAGGACCGTCGGGGAGCTGTTTTTT. The chain couples TRBV20-1 to TRBJ2-2; D remains ambiguous. Germline V gene lookup returns CDR1 DFQATT and CDR2 SNEGSKA (reference sequence). This CDR3 is 14 amino acids long. V was clipped by 0 bases and J by 7 bases, with 12 bases between them.

The chain uses TRBV11-1 and TRBJ1-1; D may be TRBD1 (5 bases). This CDR3 has 17 amino acids. Trimming removed 4 bases at V and 2 bases at J, with 20 bases between. Looked up from germline, CDR1 is SGHAT and CDR2 is FQDESV (reference sequence). CDR3 region: CASSSGTPFRPNTEAFF. CDR3 nucleotide sequence: TGTGCCAGCAGCTCCGGGACGCCTTTTCGCCCAAACACTGAAGCTTTCTTT.

This clonotype was recorded at least ten times. The J gene is TRBJ1-2, the V gene TRBV7-9, with D hard to call. The V and J ends lost 1 base and 7 bases respectively, with 7 bases between them. The germline V gene encodes CDR1 SEHNR and CDR2 FQNEAQ (reference sequence). This CDR3 comprises 12 residues. For the CDR3, the DNA is TGTGCCAGCAGCTTAGGGGCTGCTGGCTACACCTTC. Translation gives CASSLGAAGYTF.

The table lists this clonotype with a few counts. The V and J genes are TRBV12-3 or TRBV12-4 and TRBJ1-4; 8 nucleotides agree with TRBD1. The CDR3 is made up of 17 amino acids. Trimming took 6 bases from V and 0 from J; bases not matched to a gene: 9. CDR3 DNA: TGTGCCAGCAGAGAACAGGGGGGGGTCGCAACTAATGAAAAACTGTTTTTT. Translating it yields CASREQGGVATNEKLFF.

This clonotype was counted ten times or more. The chain has TRBV11-3 and TRBJ1-6; D gene ambiguous. CDR1 and CDR2 from the germline V gene are SGHNT and YENEEA. The CDR3 extends over 10 amino acids. The V end was cut by 0 bases, the J end by 13 bases, with 1 base between. DNA of the CDR3: TGTGCCAGCAGCTTAGAGCCCCTCCACTTT. Encoded protein: CASSLEPLHF.

This clonotype was detected a few times. The rearrangement uses TRBV7-8 and TRBJ1-1; 7 bases agree with TRBD1. This CDR3 comprises 13 residues. Losses at the gene ends were 5 bases for V and 4 bases for J; bases not matched to a gene: 4. Germline CDR1 and CDR2: SGHVS and FQNEAQ. The CDR3 protein is CASSDRVSTEAFF. The CDR3 DNA reads TGTGCCAGCAGCGACAGGGTCAGCACTGAAGCTTTCTTT.

The chain employs TRBV27 and TRBJ2-7; weak D call: TRBD1 (6 bases). The V end lost 7 bases, the J end lost 3 bases, and 25 bases lay between the germline ends. The CDR3 runs 17 residues. The germline V gene has CDR1 MNHEY and CDR2 SMNVEV (reference sequence). As DNA, the CDR3 is TGTGCCAGCATCGTCACAGGGAAACCTCCTCACCTCTACGAGCAGTACTTC. Encoded protein: CASIVTGKPPHLYEQYF.

The CDR3 DNA sequence: TGTGCCAGCAGTTACTCAGTTGGGTGGGAGACCCAGTACTTC. Translated: CASSYSVGWETQYF. This chain joins TRBV6-5 and TRBJ2-5; D gene ambiguous. The CDR3 length is 14 residues. CDR1 MNHEY and CDR2 SVGAGI come from the germline V gene. Trimming stripped 0 bases from V and 5 bases from J, with 10 bases between.

This clonotype was recorded many times. One end of the junction does not line up with germline, which may come from a read error. CDR3 in amino acids: CASSPRTGSEAFF. CDR3 DNA sequence: TGTGCCAGCAGTCCTCGGACAGGGTCTGAGGCTTTCTTT. The rearrangement joins TRBV12-3 or TRBV12-4 to TRBJ1-1; 8 bases are a match to TRBD1. This CDR3 is 13 amino acids long.

This clonotype was counted at least ten times. The gene calls are TRBV6-1 and TRBJ1-5; D might be TRBD1 (5 bases). Germline V gene data show CDR1 as MNHNS and CDR2 as SASEGT. The V and J ends lost 5 bases and 3 bases respectively, with 11 bases between them. This CDR3 region has 14 residues. CDR3: CASSTGAYNQPQHF. CDR3 DNA sequence: TGTGCCAGCAGTACCGGGGCCTACAATCAGCCCCAGCATTTT.

There are many counts of this clonotype. This chain links TRBV30 with TRBJ1-1; D ambiguous. With 4 bases removed from V and 3 bases from J, the gap between germline ends came to 9 bases. CDR3 size: 12 residues. Looked up from germline, CDR1 is GTSNPN and CDR2 is SVGIG (reference sequence). CDR3: CAWIIGHTEAFF. DNA for the CDR3: TGTGCCTGGATCATCGGGCACACTGAAGCTTTCTTT. The variable domain in full, completed from reference TRBV30 and TRBJ1-1, reads SQTIHQWPATLVQPVGSPLSLECTVEGTSNPNLYWYRQAAGRGLQLLFYSVGIGQISSEVPQNLSASRPQDRQFILSSKKLLLSDSGFYLCAWIIGHTEAFFGQGTRLTVV.

This clonotype has a count of ten or more. V usage is TRBV12-3 or TRBV12-4 and J usage is TRBJ1-2; possible D gene TRBD1, 5 bases. The CDR3 consists of 13 residues. V was cut by 8 bases and J by 5 bases, with 15 bases left in between. The chain's CDR3 is CASGRDGLYGYTF. The CDR3 coding sequence is TGTGCCAGCGGGAGGGACGGACTATATGGCTACACCTTC.

This clonotype was seen many times. This chain joins TRBV30 and TRBJ1-5; D unclear. This CDR3 is 13 amino acids long. V dropped 0 bases and J dropped 9 bases, with 12 bases sitting between them. Germline assignment: CDR1 GTSNPN and CDR2 SVGIG (reference sequence). CDR3 in DNA: TGTGCCTGGAGTGTACAAGAGCGGGGGCCCCAGCATTTT. Translating gives CAWSVQERGPQHF.